One and the same sample provided the 19 T cell receptor beta chains below, sequenced in a study of T-cell reconstitution after alpha-beta-depleted transplantation in children. Using unique molecular identifiers, the investigators prepared the TCRbeta library. In TCRdb, the PCR reads were re-called with MiXCR into one record per CDR3 protein. The table shows some 490,000 distinct CDR3 sequences, with 12% occurring only once. The sample consisted of PBMCs from the stem cell graft donor, taken from the stem cell graft. These receptors were obtained from a human donor who donated a stem cell graft to a child with combined immunodeficiency.

This clonotype has a count of ten or more. The gene calls are TRBV6-5 and TRBJ1-4, with no clear D. V lost 5 bases to trimming and J lost 4 bases, with 5 bases between them. This CDR3 contains 12 residues. Germline-derived CDR1 and CDR2 are MNHEY and SVGAGI. This CDR3 reads CASSRLNEKLFF. As DNA, the CDR3 is TGTGCCAGCAGTCGGCTTAATGAAAAACTGTTTTTT.

This clonotype was observed many times. This chain connects TRBV12-3 or TRBV12-4 to TRBJ2-2; D ambiguous. V dropped 8 bases and J dropped 6 bases, with 13 bases sitting between them. The CDR3 runs to 13 residues. The CDR3 DNA follows: TGTGCCAGCGCCCGCACAGAGTCCGGGGAGCTGTTTTTT. Protein product: CASARTESGELFF.

J is TRBJ2-5 and V is TRBV11-3; 8 positions match TRBD1. This CDR3 is 17 amino acids long. The V gene end was trimmed by 4 bases and the J gene end by 4 bases; junction bases not matched to a gene: 14. The germline CDR1 and CDR2 sequences are SGHNT and YENEEA. CDR3 coding DNA: TGTGCCAGCAGCTCAACCTTCACCGGGACAGGACGAGAGACCCAGTACTTC. Its translation: CASSSTFTGTGRETQYF. Full variable domain (remainder filled in from reference TRBV11-3 and TRBJ2-5): EAGVVQSPRYKIIEKKQPVAFWCNPISGHNTLYWYLQNLGQGPELLIRYENEEAVDDSQLPKDRFSAERLKGVDSTLKIQPAELGDSAVYLCASSSTFTGTGRETQYFGPGTRLLVL.

This clonotype has ten or more counts. The chain couples TRBV5-1 to TRBJ2-3, with TRBD1 matching over 10 bases. Unmatched junction bases numbered 4, after V lost 4 bases and J lost 2 bases. From germline, CDR1 is SGHRS and CDR2 YFSETQ. The length of the CDR3 is 15 residues. The CDR3 sequence is CASSVGQGVTDTQYF. The CDR3 DNA is TGCGCCAGCAGCGTCGGACAGGGGGTCACAGATACGCAGTATTTT.

This clonotype came up many times. The chain joins TRBV18 to TRBJ2-3; D gene uncertain. V was pared by 6 bases and J by 6 bases, with 13 bases between. This CDR3 is built from 13 residues. Germline loops: CDR1 KGHSH, CDR2 LQKENI. The CDR3 loop is CASSPAARDTQYF. The CDR3 DNA reads as TGTGCCAGCTCCCCCGCTGCCCGGGATACGCAGTATTTT.

This clonotype was observed many times. The CDR3 DNA reads TGCGCCAGCAGCCAAGGGCTAGCGGTGGCAGATACGCAGTATTTT. Its protein is CASSQGLAVADTQYF. The chain couples TRBV4-3 to TRBJ2-3; 7 bases map to TRBD2. This CDR3 spans 15 amino acids. Germline V CDR1 and CDR2: LGHNA, YSLEER. The V segment lost 1 base and the J segment 4 bases; nucleotides outside the gene matches: 5.

The rearrangement joins TRBV20-1 to TRBJ2-1, with D unclear. V lost 1 base and J lost 0, with 7 bases in between. This CDR3 has 14 amino acids. The germline V gene encodes CDR1 DFQATT and CDR2 SNEGSKA (reference sequence). The CDR3 spells CSARGQSSYNEQFF. Here the CDR3 DNA reads TGCAGTGCTAGAGGGCAGAGCTCCTACAATGAGCAGTTCTTC.

There are a few counts of this clonotype. This chain uses TRBV6-2 or TRBV6-3 with TRBJ1-2; TRBD1 matches at 7 bases. The V gene end was trimmed by 6 bases and the J gene end by 3 bases; junction bases not matched to a gene: 13. CDR1 is MNHEY, CDR2 SVGEGT, per germline. CDR3 size: 16 residues. CDR3 nucleotides: TGTGCCAGCAGACAACAGGGGAGTCCCTTCGACTATGGCTACACCTTC. This codes for CASRQQGSPFDYGYTF.

The V call is TRBV4-3, the J call TRBJ2-7; D might be TRBD2 (5 bases). CDR3 length equals 14 residues. The V and J ends lost 5 bases and 1 base respectively, with 12 bases between them. The germline V gene encodes CDR1 LGHNA and CDR2 YSLEER. CDR3 residues: CASSKRTPSYEQYF. The CDR3 DNA is TGCGCCAGCAGCAAAAGGACTCCTTCCTACGAGCAGTACTTC.

This clonotype appeared a few times. The V and J genes are TRBV11-2 and TRBJ2-1; the match to TRBD2 covers 10 bases. The germline CDR1 and CDR2 sequences are SGHAT and FQNNGV. After removal of 5 bases from V and 5 bases from J, the junction contained 9 bases not matched to a gene. The CDR3 totals 16 residues. In DNA, the CDR3 is TGTGCCAGCAGCATCGGACTAGCGGTCCCTAACAATGAGCAGTTCTTC. Translating it yields CASSIGLAVPNNEQFF.

The chain combines TRBV7-9 with TRBJ2-1; possibly TRBD2 for D (6 bases). Germline values: CDR1 SEHNR, CDR2 FQNEAQ (reference sequence). With 8 bases removed from V and 0 bases from J, the gap between germline ends came to 20 bases. CDR3 length equals 17 residues. DNA for the CDR3: TGTGCCAGCGGGACTGGGGCTAGGAGGAGCTCCTACAATGAGCAGTTCTTC. Protein: CASGTGARRSSYNEQFF.

The sample holds many counts of this clonotype. The chain uses TRBV28 and TRBJ1-4; D is perhaps TRBD1 (5 bases). In germline, CDR1 is MDHEN, CDR2 SYDVKM. Between the trimmed V and J ends, which lost 6 bases and 3 bases, there was a span of 14 bases. The CDR3 is 15 residues long. The CDR3 DNA is TGTGCCAGCAGCCAAGGGACCGCACCTAATGAAAAACTGTTTTTT. This encodes CASSQGTAPNEKLFF.

This clonotype was recorded many times. This rearrangement joins TRBV24-1 to TRBJ2-1; D not certain. The CDR3 consists of 15 residues. The germline CDR1 and CDR2 sequences are KGHDR and SFDVKD. V lost 4 bases to trimming and J lost 4 bases, with 13 bases between them. The CDR3 sequence: CATSDLGPPYNEQFF. The CDR3 DNA follows: TGTGCCACCAGTGACCTCGGGCCCCCGTACAATGAGCAGTTCTTC.

The chain couples TRBV25-1 to TRBJ2-1, with TRBD2 matching 10 bases. The CDR3 extends over 16 amino acids. V dropped 0 bases and J dropped 5; count of bases not matched to a gene: 4. Germline V gene sequence: CDR1 MGHDK, CDR2 SYGVNS. The CDR3 coding sequence is TGTGCCAGCAGTGAATACTTCGGGACTAGCGACAATGAGCAGTTCTTC. Its protein is CASSEYFGTSDNEQFF.

This clonotype showed up just a few times. The chain combines TRBV2 with TRBJ2-3; D gene unclear. The CDR3 totals 13 residues. Germline V gene data show CDR1 as SNHLY and CDR2 as FYNNEI. Trimming stripped 7 bases from V and 3 bases from J, with 11 bases between. The CDR3 region is CASNMGGTDTQYF. CDR3 nucleotides: TGTGCCAGCAATATGGGCGGAACAGATACGCAGTATTTT.

V usage is TRBV29-1 and J usage is TRBJ2-5; D uncertain. This CDR3 comprises 15 residues. V was trimmed by 0 bases and J by 1 base, leaving 12 bases between them. CDR1 and CDR2 from the germline V gene are SQVTM and ANQGSEA. CDR3 nucleotide sequence: TGCAGCGTTGAAGAGGGTCCCCGACTCCAAGAGACCCAGTACTTC. Its protein is CSVEEGPRLQETQYF.

The sample holds many counts of this clonotype. The chain links TRBV12-1 to TRBJ2-3; the DNA was not compared with TRBD2, the D call given in the table. TRBV12-1 is annotated as a pseudogene. CDR3 length: 19 residues. Here the CDR3 reads CASSFGKTGTFIGTDTQYF. CDR3 sequence (DNA): TGTGCCAGCAGCTTTGGCAAAACCGGGACTTTTATCGGCACAGATACGCAGTATTTT.

This clonotype was seen repeatedly, ten times or more. The J gene is TRBJ2-2, the V gene TRBV12-3 or TRBV12-4; D is unclear. V lost 3 bases to trimming and J lost 1 base, with 6 bases between them. The CDR3 is made up of 14 amino acids. Here the CDR3 reads CASSFLRNTGELFF. The DNA of the CDR3 is TGTGCCAGCAGTTTTCTTAGGAACACCGGGGAGCTGTTTTTT.

This clonotype was seen many times. The chain links TRBV6-2 or TRBV6-3 to TRBJ1-6; maybe TRBD1 (5 bases). This CDR3 spans 14 amino acids. Per germline, CDR1 MNHEY and CDR2 SVGEGT. The V gene lost 2 bases and the J gene lost 15 bases, with 17 bases spanning the gap. CDR3 coding DNA: TGTGCCAGCAGTTACGTGGGGGTCCTGGAAAACCTCCACTTT. It specifies CASSYVGVLENLHF.